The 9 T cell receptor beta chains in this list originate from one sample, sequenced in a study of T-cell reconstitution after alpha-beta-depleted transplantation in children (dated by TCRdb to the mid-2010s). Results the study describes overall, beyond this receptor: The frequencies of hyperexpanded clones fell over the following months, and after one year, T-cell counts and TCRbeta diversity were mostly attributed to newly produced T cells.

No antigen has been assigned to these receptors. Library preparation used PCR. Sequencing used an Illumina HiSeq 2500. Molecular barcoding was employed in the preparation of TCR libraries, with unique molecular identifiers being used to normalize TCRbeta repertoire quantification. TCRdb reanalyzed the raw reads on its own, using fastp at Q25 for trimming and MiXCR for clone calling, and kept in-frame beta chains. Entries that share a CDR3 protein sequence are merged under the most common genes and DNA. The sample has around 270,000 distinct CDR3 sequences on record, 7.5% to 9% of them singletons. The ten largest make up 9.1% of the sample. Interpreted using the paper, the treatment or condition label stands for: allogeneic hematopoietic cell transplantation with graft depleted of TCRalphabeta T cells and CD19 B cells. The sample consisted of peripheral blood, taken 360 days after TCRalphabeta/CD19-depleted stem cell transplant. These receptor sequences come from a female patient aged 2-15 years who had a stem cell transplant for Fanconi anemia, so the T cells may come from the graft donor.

CDR3 coding DNA: TGTGCCAGCGGTCCAGCGCTTATCACAGATACGCAGTATTTT. Protein product: CASGPALITDTQYF. This chain connects TRBV2 to TRBJ2-3; the D is unclear. CDR1 and CDR2 (germline): SNHLY, FYNNEI. The CDR3 is made up of 14 amino acids. The V end lost 8 bases, the J end lost 2 bases, and 14 bases lay between the germline ends.

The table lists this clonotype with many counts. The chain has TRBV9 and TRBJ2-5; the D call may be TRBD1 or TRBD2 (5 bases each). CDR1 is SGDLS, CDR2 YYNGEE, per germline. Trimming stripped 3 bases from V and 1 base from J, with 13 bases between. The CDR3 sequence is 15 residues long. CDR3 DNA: TGTGCCAGCAGCGGAAGATGGGGACCCCAAGAGACCCAGTACTTC. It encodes CASSGRWGPQETQYF.

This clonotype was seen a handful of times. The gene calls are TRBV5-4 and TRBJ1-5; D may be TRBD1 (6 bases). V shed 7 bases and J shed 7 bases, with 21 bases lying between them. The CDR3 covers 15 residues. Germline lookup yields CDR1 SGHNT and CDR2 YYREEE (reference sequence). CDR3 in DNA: TGTGCCAGCTCAGCTTGGGGGAGGGGGGGGCAGCCCCAGCATTTT. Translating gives CASSAWGRGGQPQHF.

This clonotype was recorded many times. DNA of the CDR3: TGTGCCAGCAGCTTTCAGGTTTCTGGGGCCAACGTCCTGACTTTC. Translating gives CASSFQVSGANVLTF. V is TRBV11-2 and J is TRBJ2-6; unclear D gene. CDR1 and CDR2 (germline): SGHAT, FQNNGV. V was clipped by 3 bases and J by 1 base, with 7 bases between them. The CDR3 has 15 amino acids.

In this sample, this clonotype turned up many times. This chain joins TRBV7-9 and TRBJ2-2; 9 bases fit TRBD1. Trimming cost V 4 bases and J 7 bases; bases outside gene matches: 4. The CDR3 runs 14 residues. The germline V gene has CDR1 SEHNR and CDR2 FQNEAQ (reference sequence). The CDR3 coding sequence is TGTGCCAGCAGCTCGAGGACAGGGGACGGGGAGCTGTTTTTT. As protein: CASSSRTGDGELFF.

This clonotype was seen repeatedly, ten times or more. The CDR3 bases are TGTGCCAGCAGTCCCAATGACAATCAGCCCCAGCATTTT. Protein sequence: CASSPNDNQPQHF. The chain uses TRBV6-5 and TRBJ1-5; D is undetermined. The CDR3 runs 13 residues. Trimming cost V 5 bases and J 3 bases, with 8 bases left between them. Germline CDR1 and CDR2: MNHEY and SVGAGI.

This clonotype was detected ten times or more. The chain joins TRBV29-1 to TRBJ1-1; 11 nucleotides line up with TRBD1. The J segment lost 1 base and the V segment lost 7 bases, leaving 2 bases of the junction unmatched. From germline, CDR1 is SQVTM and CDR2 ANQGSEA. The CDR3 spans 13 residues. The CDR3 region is CSGGQGANTEAFF. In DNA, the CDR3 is TGCAGCGGTGGACAGGGGGCGAACACTGAAGCTTTCTTT.

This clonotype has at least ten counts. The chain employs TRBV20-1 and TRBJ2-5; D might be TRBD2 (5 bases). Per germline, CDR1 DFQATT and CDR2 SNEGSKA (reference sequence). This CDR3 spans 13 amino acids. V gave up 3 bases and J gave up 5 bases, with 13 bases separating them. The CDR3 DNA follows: TGCAGTGCTAGCCCTACTCAGCGGGAGACCCAGTACTTC. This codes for CSASPTQRETQYF.

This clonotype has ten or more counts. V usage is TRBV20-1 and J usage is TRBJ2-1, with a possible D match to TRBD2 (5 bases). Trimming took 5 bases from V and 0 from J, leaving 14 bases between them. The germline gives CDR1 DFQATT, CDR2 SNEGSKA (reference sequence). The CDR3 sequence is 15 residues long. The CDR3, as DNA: TGCAGTGCTGTAAGCGGTTTCAGCTCCTACAATGAGCAGTTCTTC. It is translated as CSAVSGFSSYNEQFF.